Shown below are 25 T cell receptor beta chains from a single sample sequenced in a study of technical replicates of blood from a few donors (dated by TCRdb to about 2017). The method was the immunoSEQ multiplex PCR assay. This immuneACCESS table, as held by TCRdb, lists in-frame sequences with V and J called but not all clones. Of the missing ones, under half trace to an unresolved V gene in checked studies; the others have no known cause. A total of 85,000 to 100,000 clones appear in this sample, around 95% of them only once. Over 0.2% of the sample lies in the top ten. Material for sequencing was T cells isolated from PBMCs. The receptors were gathered from a human donor in good health.

The genes are TRBV14 and TRBJ2-5, with 9 bases that match TRBD2. J gave up 2 bases and V 3 bases, and 7 bases lay outside the gene matches. Germline CDR1 and CDR2: SGHDN and FVKESK. This CDR3 is built from 16 residues. The CDR3: CASSQREGLRQETQYF. The CDR3 nucleotides are TGTGCCAGCAGCCAGCGGGAGGGCCTCAGACAAGAGACCCAGTACTTC.

This clone was observed a single time. V gene TRBV15 combines with J gene TRBJ1-1; D remains unclear. Trimming left V 0 bases short and J 8 bases short, with 16 bases between. This CDR3 has 15 amino acids. Per the germline V gene, CDR1 is LNHNV and CDR2 is YYDKDF (reference sequence). CDR3 DNA: TGTGCCACCAGCAGAGATGTCACAGTAACCCAAGAAGCTTTCTTT. This gives the protein CATSRDVTVTQEAFF.

This clone was counted once. This rearrangement joins TRBV6-1 to TRBJ2-7; 8 positions agree with TRBD1. The germline CDR1 and CDR2 sequences are MNHNS and SASEGT. CDR3 size: 14 residues. J gave up 6 bases and V 2 bases, and 6 bases lay outside the gene matches. CDR3 sequence reads: CASSELGQGSEQYF. In DNA form, the CDR3 reads TGTGCCAGCAGTGAACTAGGACAGGGATCCGAGCAGTACTTC.

The CDR3 DNA reads TGTGCCAGCAGTTTAGGGACAGGTTATAATTCACCCCTCCACTTT. Protein product: CASSLGTGYNSPLHF. The rearrangement links TRBV2 to TRBJ1-6; 8 nucleotides match TRBD1. Germline CDR1 SNHLY, CDR2 FYNNEI. V lost 5 bases to trimming and J lost 4 bases; unmatched junction nucleotides: 4. CDR3 size: 15 residues.

The chain joins TRBV6-5 to TRBJ1-1; possibly TRBD1 for D (5 bases). The CDR3 spans 14 residues. Germline V CDR1 and CDR2: MNHEY, SVGAGI. V was cut by 0 bases and J by 3 bases, with 8 bases left in between. The CDR3: CASSYSWGDTEAFF. CDR3 nucleotide sequence: TGTGCCAGCAGTTACTCGTGGGGGGACACTGAAGCTTTCTTT.

This rearrangement joins TRBV19 to TRBJ2-7; 8 nucleotides match TRBD2. CDR1 is LNHDA and CDR2 is SQIVND in the germline V gene (reference sequence). V trimming: 3 bases; J trimming: 6 bases; junction bases outside the gene matches: 13. This CDR3 has 16 residues. The CDR3, as DNA: TGTGCCAGTAGTATTGGGGTAGGGACTAGTGTTTCCGAGCAGTACTTC. Translating gives CASSIGVGTSVSEQYF.

The chain combines TRBV13 with TRBJ1-4, with TRBD1 matching over 9 bases. The germline CDR1 and CDR2 sequences are PRHDT and FYEKMQ (reference sequence). This CDR3 region has 15 residues. Losses at the gene ends were 4 bases for V and 6 bases for J; bases not matched to a gene: 6. The CDR3 loop reads CASSSKQGADEKLFF. The CDR3 nucleotides are TGTGCCAGCAGCTCCAAACAGGGGGCGGATGAAAAACTGTTTTTT.

The chain links TRBV27 to TRBJ2-3; 7 positions match TRBD1. Losses at the gene ends were 3 bases for V and 6 bases for J; bases not matched to a gene: 15. Germline CDR1 is MNHEY and CDR2 is SMNVEV (reference sequence). CDR3 length: 17 amino acids. CDR3 loop: CASSFFDTLTGPDTQYF. The CDR3 nucleotides read TGTGCCAGCAGTTTTTTTGATACTTTGACAGGGCCCGATACGCAGTATTTT.

This chain joins TRBV28 and TRBJ2-4; a weak D match, TRBD1 (6 bases). The germline V and J ends were trimmed by 6 bases and 0 bases, with 12 bases remaining between them. The V gene's germline CDR1 is MDHEN and CDR2 SYDVKM. The length of the CDR3 is 15 residues. CDR3 loop: CASRPGQLAKNIQYF. The DNA for the CDR3 is TGTGCCAGCAGACCTGGACAGCTAGCCAAAAACATTCAGTACTTC.

This chain joins TRBV5-1 and TRBJ2-7; weak D call: TRBD1 (6 bases). The CDR3 has 14 residues. Germline assignment: CDR1 SGHRS and CDR2 YFSETQ. Trimming took off 0 bases at V and 4 bases at J, with 11 bases between the two ends. As DNA, the CDR3 is TGCGCCAGCAGCTTGGCCGGGACATCGTACGAGCAGTACTTC. This codes for CASSLAGTSYEQYF.

V is TRBV27 and J is TRBJ1-2; 9 nucleotides align to TRBD1. The V and J ends lost 2 bases and 8 bases, in that order; junction bases with no gene match: 6. The germline CDR1 and CDR2 sequences are MNHEY and SMNVEV (reference sequence). The CDR3 contains 14 residues. The CDR3 DNA sequence: TGTGCCAGCAGTTTACGACAGGGGGGGGGAGGCTACACCTTC. Its protein is CASSLRQGGGGYTF.

The V and J genes are TRBV5-1 and TRBJ1-4; D may be TRBD1 (6 bases). CDR1 and CDR2 (germline): SGHRS, YFSETQ. V lost 0 bases, J lost 7 bases, and 16 bases lay in between. The CDR3 is made up of 16 amino acids. CDR3 sequence: CASSLAALQGSEKLFF. CDR3 nucleotides: TGCGCCAGCAGCTTGGCCGCTTTGCAGGGGAGTGAAAAACTGTTTTTT.

The chain employs TRBV5-4 and TRBJ2-1; 10 nucleotides align to TRBD2. The V segment lost 0 bases and the J segment 7 bases; nucleotides outside the gene matches: 13. The CDR3 covers 18 residues. Germline CDR1 reads SGHNT; CDR2 reads YYREEE (reference sequence). The CDR3 reads CASSLVSSGSRSGNEQFF. The CDR3 bases are TGTGCCAGCAGCTTGGTATCTAGCGGGAGCAGATCTGGGAATGAGCAGTTCTTC.

This rearrangement joins TRBV27 to TRBJ2-7; D possibly corresponds to TRBD1 (5 bases). V was trimmed by 2 bases and J by 7 bases, leaving 12 bases between them. The CDR3 extends over 13 amino acids. Germline CDR1 MNHEY, CDR2 SMNVEV (reference sequence). Here the CDR3 reads CASSLRGFGEQYF. DNA for the CDR3: TGTGCCAGCAGTTTAAGGGGATTTGGGGAGCAGTACTTC.

The genes are TRBV6-5 and TRBJ2-5; D is ambiguous. Looked up from germline, CDR1 is MNHEY and CDR2 is SVGAGI. V dropped 2 bases and J dropped 4 bases, with 8 bases sitting between them. The CDR3 extends over 13 amino acids. DNA for the CDR3: TGTGCCAGCAGTTACGGTCGGGTAGAGACCCAGTACTTC. This translates into CASSYGRVETQYF.

The genes are TRBV9 and TRBJ1-1, with D tentatively TRBD1 (6 bases). CDR3 length equals 13 residues. CDR1 SGDLS and CDR2 YYNGEE come from the germline V gene. Trimming took 4 bases from V and 7 from J, leaving 14 bases between them. The CDR3, as DNA: TGTGCCAGCAGCACAGGGCTCGATCGTGAAGCTTTCTTT. Protein product: CASSTGLDREAFF.

The chain uses TRBV19 and TRBJ2-7; tentative D call: TRBD2 (6 bases). CDR1 is LNHDA, CDR2 SQIVND, per germline (reference sequence). The CDR3 spans 13 residues. With 4 bases removed from V and 6 bases from J, the gap between germline ends came to 13 bases. The CDR3: CASSTQTRTEQYF. The DNA for the CDR3 is TGTGCCAGTAGTACCCAGACTAGGACCGAGCAGTACTTC.

The chain has TRBV30 and TRBJ1-2; D gene unclear. The CDR3 is made up of 13 amino acids. Per germline, CDR1 GTSNPN and CDR2 SVGIG (reference sequence). V gave up 1 base and J gave up 4 bases, with 10 bases separating them. CDR3 DNA: TGTGCCTGGAGTGCAATCCGGGGCTATGGCTACACCTTC. Its translation is CAWSAIRGYGYTF.

This rearrangement joins TRBV4-1 to TRBJ1-2; D remains unclear. Trimming pared 0 bases from V and 6 bases from J, leaving 11 bases between. The CDR3 extends over 14 amino acids. Germline CDR1 MGHRA, CDR2 YSYEKL. The CDR3 spells CASSQEPGYDGYTF. The DNA of the CDR3 is TGCGCCAGCAGCCAAGAGCCCGGGTATGATGGCTACACCTTC.

The V and J genes are TRBV18 and TRBJ2-7, with 16 bases lining up with TRBD2. J lost 2 bases, V lost 0 bases, and 7 bases had no gene match. The CDR3 is 19 residues long. The germline gives CDR1 KGHSH, CDR2 LQKENI. The CDR3 sequence: CASSPPPGLAGGTTYEQYF. CDR3 nucleotides: TGTGCCAGCTCACCACCGCCGGGACTAGCGGGAGGGACAACCTACGAGCAGTACTTC.

This chain connects TRBV2 to TRBJ2-1, with TRBD1 as a possible D gene (6 bases). Germline V CDR1 and CDR2: SNHLY, FYNNEI. This CDR3 is built from 15 residues. The V and J ends lost 6 bases and 9 bases respectively, with 21 bases between them. This CDR3 reads CASSSGQYLFSEQFF. The DNA for the CDR3 is TGTGCCAGCAGCTCCGGACAGTACCTTTTTAGTGAGCAGTTCTTC. The whole variable domain, remainder taken from reference TRBV2 and TRBJ2-1, is EPEVTQTPSHQVTQMGQEVILRCVPISNHLYFYWYRQILGQKVEFLVSFYNNEISEKSEIFDDQFSVERPDGSNFTLKIRSTKLEDSAMYFCASSSGQYLFSEQFFGPGTRLTVL.

This sequence joins TRBV29-1 and TRBJ1-3, with 8 bases identical to TRBD1. V was clipped by 5 bases and J by 4 bases; unmatched bases: 4. The CDR3 is made up of 13 amino acids. Germline-derived CDR1 and CDR2 are SQVTM and ANQGSEA. The CDR3 region is CSVTRDRGNTIYF. The CDR3 DNA reads as TGCAGCGTTACCCGGGACAGGGGAAACACCATATATTTT.

CDR3 nucleotides: TGTGCCAGCAGCGGACAGGGAGGAAGTTCCTACAATGAGCAGTTCTTC. Protein product: CASSGQGGSSYNEQFF. The V call is TRBV11-3, the J call TRBJ2-1, with 8 bases matching TRBD1. V was pared by 5 bases and J by 1 base, with 7 bases of the junction left unmatched. This CDR3 comprises 16 residues. CDR1 is SGHNT and CDR2 is YENEEA in the germline V gene.

This chain joins TRBV28 and TRBJ1-5, with 10 bases fitting TRBD1. Germline V gives CDR1 MDHEN, CDR2 SYDVKM. V dropped 6 bases and J dropped 7; count of bases not matched to a gene: 6. The CDR3 totals 14 residues. The CDR3 protein is CASRWTGGSQPQHF. Written as DNA, the CDR3 is TGTGCCAGCAGGTGGACAGGGGGATCCCAGCCCCAGCATTTT. The whole variable domain, filled in from reference TRBV28 and TRBJ1-5, reads DVKVTQSSRYLVKRTGEKVFLECVQDMDHENMFWYRQDPGLGLRLIYFSYDVKMKEKGDIPEGYSVSREKKERFSLILESASTNQTSMYLCASRWTGGSQPQHFGDGTRLSIL.

About this clone: Relative to the germline gene, one junction end is altered; a read error may explain this. The CDR3 region is CASGGNVDRGHQETQYF. For the CDR3, the DNA is TGTGCCAGCGGTGGTAACGTAGACAGGGGCCACCAGGAGACCCAGTACTTC. This chain links TRBV28 with TRBJ2-5; 8 nucleotides line up with TRBD1. From germline, CDR1 is MDHEN and CDR2 SYDVKM. This CDR3 is 17 amino acids long.